This is a list of T cell receptor beta chains from one sample in a study of blood T cell repertoires in COVID-19. Sequenced by immunoSEQ multiplex PCR; TCRdb stores in-frame clones only, minus some. The sample has roughly 130,000 clones; about four fifths are singletons. The sample consisted of peripheral blood. The receptors here all came from a woman aged 50 to 65 with acute or convalescent COVID-19. CDR3s include the opening cysteine and the closing phenylalanine or tryptophan. The order of the fields is J gene, clone size, V gene, D gene, CDR3 DNA, CDR3 protein. The D gene is left open where the match is weak. The size field is filled for only some rows; it gives once, few, many or a size class.

>TRBJ2-7|-|TRBV27|-
TGTGCCAGCCAACTTACAGGGTTATCGCTTTACGAGCAGTACTTC
CASQLTGLSLYEQYF
>TRBJ2-1|once|TRBV10-3|TRBD2
TGTGCCATCAGTGGACTAGCGGGGCTCAATGAGCAGTTCTTC
CAISGLAGLNEQFF
>TRBJ1-2|few|TRBV6-6|-
TGTGCCAGCAGTTACGCGGCAGAAACATATGGCTACACCTTC
CASSYAAETYGYTF
>TRBJ1-2|once|TRBV2|TRBD1
TGTGCCAGCAGTGAGTCCCCGGGACAGGGGCTCACCTATGGCTACACCTTC
CASSESPGQGLTYGYTF
>TRBJ2-2|-|TRBV7-2|TRBD2
TGTGCCAGCACCCCGGGTGGACTAGCGGGCACCGGGGAGCTGTTTTTT
CASTPGGLAGTGELFF
>TRBJ1-1|-|TRBV5-1|-
TGCGCCAGCAGGTCCTCGGGGGACACTGAAGCTTTCTTT
CASRSSGDTEAFF
>TRBJ1-1|-|TRBV7-2|TRBD1
TGTGCCAGCAGCTTATGGACAGGGGGCACTGAAGCTTTCTTT
CASSLWTGGTEAFF
>TRBJ1-2|-|TRBV6-6|TRBD1
TGTGCCAGCACCCGGGAAGGGACAGGGCGCTCCTATGGCTACACCTTC
CASTREGTGRSYGYTF
>TRBJ1-2|-|TRBV5-5|TRBD1
TGTGCCAGAGGCACGGGACAGCTCAACTATGGCTACACCTTC
CARGTGQLNYGYTF
>TRBJ1-3|-|TRBV19|-
TGTGCCAGTAGTAATTGGAGGTCAAGAGCTGGAAACACCATATATTTT
CASSNWRSRAGNTIYF
>TRBJ2-2|-|TRBV18|TRBD1
TGTGCCAGCTCAGGGGACAGAAACACCGGGGAGCTGTTTTTT
CASSGDRNTGELFF
>TRBJ1-1|-|TRBV4-1|-
TGCGCCAGCAGCCCGGGCTGGACACTAGCGAACACTGAAGCTTTCTTT
CASSPGWTLANTEAFF
>TRBJ2-3|-|TRBV3-1/TRBV3-2|TRBD2
TGTGCCAGCAGCCAAGTGGGCGGGGGGGCAACGGATACGCAGTATTTT
CASSQVGGGATDTQYF
>TRBJ2-3|once|TRBV19|-
TGTGCCAGTAGACCTAGGGGGGATACGCAGTATTTT
CASRPRGDTQYF
>TRBJ1-1|-|TRBV3-1/TRBV3-2|TRBD1
TGTGCCAGCAGCCCCGGGACAGAGAGGGACACTGAAGCTTTCTTT
CASSPGTERDTEAFF
>TRBJ2-1|-|TRBV13|-
TGTGCCAGCAGCTTTTGGGACTCAAGCTCCTACAATGAGCAGTTCTTC
CASSFWDSSSYNEQFF
>TRBJ2-1|-|TRBV18|TRBD2
TGTGCCAGCATCCTAGCGGGAGTGAACAATGAGCAGTTCTTC
CASILAGVNNEQFF
>TRBJ2-7|-|TRBV9|-
TGTGCCAGCAGCGGTAGCGAAGGTGTTGAGCAGTACTTC
CASSGSEGVEQYF
>TRBJ2-7|-|TRBV6-5|-
TGTGCCAGTATGCCCCAGGACAGCACCTACGAGCAGTACTTC
CASMPQDSTYEQYF
>TRBJ1-6|-|TRBV4-1|-
TGCGCCAGCAGCCAAGATCAGTATAATTCACCCCTCCACTTT
CASSQDQYNSPLHF
>TRBJ1-4|-|TRBV6-2/TRBV6-3|TRBD1
TGTGCCAGCAGTACGGACAGGGGCGCAACTAATGAAAAACTGTTTTTT
CASSTDRGATNEKLFF
>TRBJ2-7|-|TRBV11-2|-
TGTGCCAGCAGCCTAGCTGGTGGCGGGGGCCAAAGCTCCTACGAGCAGTACTTC
CASSLAGGGGQSSYEQYF
>TRBJ1-2|-|TRBV2|-
TGTGCCAGCAGGACCCTTGGCGGGGGGGGGAATGGCTACACCTTC
CASRTLGGGGNGYTF
>TRBJ1-2|-|TRBV7-2|-
TGTGCCAGCAGCTTAAGAGGGGGGGGACAAGGCTATGGCTACACCTTC
CASSLRGGGQGYGYTF
>TRBJ2-1|-|TRBV19|TRBD1
TGTGCCAGTAGTTATGGACAGGGGTACTACAATGAGCAGTTCTTC
CASSYGQGYYNEQFF
>TRBJ1-6|-|TRBV3-1/TRBV3-2|-
TGTGCCAGCAGCCGTGACAGTAGCTCCTATAATTCACCCCTCCACTTT
CASSRDSSSYNSPLHF
>TRBJ2-3|once|TRBV5-4|TRBD1
TGTGCCAGCAGCTTGGGGCCGAGGGACAGGGTAGCCCCCCGGGGGGATACGCAGTATTTT
CASSLGPRDRVAPRGDTQYF
>TRBJ1-1|-|TRBV5-1|-
TGCGCCAGCAGCCGGGAGCCCCTGGGGGGTAATACTGGGGGCACTGAAGCTTTCTTT
CASSREPLGGNTGGTEAFF
>TRBJ2-1|-|TRBV4-2|-
TGTGCCAGCAGCCAAGTTTTAAACAATGAGCAGTTCTTC
CASSQVLNNEQFF
>TRBJ2-1|-|TRBV19|TRBD2
TGTGCCAGTAGTATAATGAGCGGGGGCCACAATGAGCAGTTCTTC
CASSIMSGGHNEQFF
>TRBJ1-6|-|TRBV3-1/TRBV3-2|TRBD1
TGTGCCAGCAGCCAGAGGGACAGGAATTCACCCCTCCACTTT
CASSQRDRNSPLHF
>TRBJ2-6|once|TRBV4-2|-
TGTGCCAGCAGCCACCCACCAGGGTATTCTGGGGCCAACGTCCTGACTTTC
CASSHPPGYSGANVLTF
>TRBJ2-1|-|TRBV2|-
TGTGCCAGCAGTGAATTTCCGGTGGGCAGTTCTACCTACAATGAGCAGTTCTTC
CASSEFPVGSSTYNEQFF
>TRBJ1-4|-|TRBV2|-
TGTGCCAGCAGTGTCATTACAGGCGTTAATGAAAAACTGTTTTTT
CASSVITGVNEKLFF
>TRBJ1-5|-|TRBV19|TRBD1
TGTGCCAGTAGTACCACCGGACAGGGAAGCAATCAGCCCCAGCATTTT
CASSTTGQGSNQPQHF
>TRBJ2-2|few|TRBV7-9|-
TGTGCCAGCAGCAAACAGGCGCCCCGAATGCCCGGGGAGCTGTTTTTT
CASSKQAPRMPGELFF
>TRBJ1-5|-|TRBV28|-
TGTGCCAGCAGACCACTTAATCAGCCCCAGCATTTT
CASRPLNQPQHF